A single sample is the source of the 10 T cell receptor beta chains below, sequenced in a study of shared clonotypes between healthy human individuals. Assay used: immunoSEQ multiplex PCR; TCRdb lists only in-frame clones, some missing. Among about 600,000 clones listed, 95% to 98% were seen once. Sequencing used naive CD4+ T cells sorted from blood. Subset specified: CD45RA+ positively selected. These receptors all come from a woman younger than 45 in good health.

The chain combines TRBV18 with TRBJ1-4; D not resolved. In germline, CDR1 is KGHSH, CDR2 LQKENI. V was trimmed by 4 bases and J by 3 bases, leaving 9 bases between them. The CDR3 consists of 14 residues. Here the CDR3 DNA reads TGTGCCAGCTCACAGGGAAAGGCTAATGAAAAACTGTTTTTT. Protein product: CASSQGKANEKLFF.

The V gene is TRBV29-1, the J gene TRBJ2-1; 10 bases agree with TRBD2. This CDR3 comprises 14 residues. The germline gives CDR1 SQVTM, CDR2 ANQGSEA. V shed 8 bases, J shed 5 bases, and the junction held 9 bases outside the gene matches. The CDR3 sequence is CSLTGLAGDNEQFF. DNA for the CDR3: TGCAGCCTGACGGGGCTAGCGGGAGACAATGAGCAGTTCTTC.

The chain is built from TRBV14 and TRBJ2-7, with 10 bases identical to TRBD1. There are 15 residues in the CDR3. Germline V gene sequence: CDR1 SGHDN, CDR2 FVKESK. V shed 4 bases and J 2 bases; nucleotides not matched to a gene: 5. In DNA form, the CDR3 reads TGTGCCAGCAGCCCGCCGGGACAGGGGCCCTACGAGCAGTACTTC. It encodes CASSPPGQGPYEQYF.

This rearrangement joins TRBV2 to TRBJ1-4; a possible D gene is TRBD1 (5 bases). V dropped 7 bases and J dropped 5 bases, with 14 bases sitting between them. Germline values: CDR1 SNHLY, CDR2 FYNNEI. This CDR3 spans 14 amino acids. DNA for the CDR3: TGTGCCAGCACCCGGGGCGGAGGGAATGAAAAACTGTTTTTT. Its protein product is CASTRGGGNEKLFF.

The chain has TRBV10-3 and TRBJ1-4, with TRBD1 as a possible D gene (5 bases). The V end was cut by 8 bases, the J end by 10 bases, with 11 bases between. The germline gives CDR1 ENHRY, CDR2 SYGVKD. CDR3 length: 11 residues. CDR3 region: CAIGTEGKLFF. The DNA of the CDR3 is TGTGCCATCGGGACGGAGGGAAAACTGTTTTTT.

This chain joins TRBV18 and TRBJ1-4; 7 positions match TRBD1. Germline V lookup: CDR1 KGHSH, CDR2 LQKENI. V shed 6 bases, J shed 6 bases, and the junction held 4 bases outside the gene matches. This CDR3 spans 13 amino acids. This CDR3 is CASSIDRDEKLFF. The CDR3 nucleotides are TGTGCCAGCTCGATAGACAGGGATGAAAAACTGTTTTTT.

CDR3 loop: CASGFGRGRLETQYF. The CDR3 DNA is TGTGCTAGTGGTTTCGGCCGGGGGCGCCTAGAGACCCAGTACTTC. The V call is TRBV12-5, the J call TRBJ2-5; the D gene could be TRBD1 or TRBD2 (6 bases each). CDR1 is LGHNT, CDR2 FRNRAP, per germline. V was shortened by 3 bases and J by 4 bases, with 15 bases between the two germline ends. The CDR3 is 15 amino acids. The entire variable domain, with the rest obtained from reference TRBV12-5 and TRBJ2-5, is as follows: DARVTQTPRHKVTEMGQEVTMRCQPILGHNTVFWYRQTMMQGLELLAYFRNRAPLDDSGMPKDRFSAEMPDATLATLKIQPSEPRDSAVYFCASGFGRGRLETQYFGPGTRLLVL.

The J gene is TRBJ2-1, the V gene TRBV2; possible D gene TRBD1, 6 bases. The CDR3 has 15 amino acids. Germline loops: CDR1 SNHLY, CDR2 FYNNEI. With 7 bases removed from V and 0 bases from J, the gap between germline ends came to 13 bases. CDR3 coding DNA: TGTGCCAGCACTACCGACAGGACCTCCTACAATGAGCAGTTCTTC. Residues: CASTTDRTSYNEQFF.

This chain connects TRBV7-3 to TRBJ2-5; TRBD1 matches 9 bases. The J call is uncertain, as TRBJ2-7 better fits the DNA end. Germline V lookup: CDR1 SGHTA, CDR2 FQGTGA. This CDR3 spans 15 amino acids. The CDR3 loop is CASSEWDRVSYEQYF. DNA for the CDR3: TGTGCCAGCAGCGAGTGGGACAGGGTATCGTACGAGCAGTACTTC.

This clone was detected only once. The chain combines TRBV6-1 with TRBJ1-6, with no clear D. Germline CDR1 MNHNS, CDR2 SASEGT. V was pared by 5 bases and J by 8 bases, with 10 bases between. The CDR3 sequence is 13 residues long. The CDR3 bases are TGTGCCAGCAGTCCACCTAGGGATTCACCCCTCCACTTT. It yields the protein CASSPPRDSPLHF.